Listed here are 5 T cell receptor beta chains from one sample, sequenced in a study of Ad26.COV2.S vaccination and SARS-CoV-2 variants (dated by TCRdb to the early 2020s). Libraries came from the immunoSEQ multiplex PCR assay. TCRdb limited this immuneACCESS table to in-frame rearrangements with V and J called. A share of clones is missing; checked studies link under half to unresolved V genes, and the rest is unexplained. The sample has 300,000 to 400,000 clones on record, about 85% of them singletons. Together, the top ten hold 2.5% to 3.5% of the sample. The treatment or condition label on this specimen signifies: about 20 received Ad26.COV2.S at low or high dose, single or two shots; 5 received placebo; per-sample allocation not given. For vaccine and placebo recipients, repertoires were sequenced using samples collected on day 63 after the first injection. Specimen: peripheral blood, collected in a trial of Ad26.COV2.S vaccine versus placebo. The receptors originated from a person between 18 and 65 years old who received the Ad26.COV2.S COVID-19 vaccine or a placebo.

The chain recombines TRBV7-9 with TRBJ1-1; D gene uncertain. Per the germline V gene, CDR1 is SEHNR and CDR2 is FQNEAQ (reference sequence). Trimming stripped 3 bases from V and 6 bases from J, with 14 bases between. The CDR3 totals 14 residues. Here the CDR3 reads CASSFSEGVSEAFF. CDR3 bases: TGTGCCAGCAGCTTCTCCGAGGGTGTCTCTGAAGCTTTCTTT.

The chain joins TRBV9 to TRBJ2-2; no definite D call. The CDR3 spans 15 residues. Germline values: CDR1 SGDLS, CDR2 YYNGEE. V dropped 1 base and J dropped 7 bases, with 14 bases sitting between them. This chain's CDR3 is CASSVRASEGGELFF. CDR3 coding DNA: TGTGCCAGCAGCGTAAGGGCCAGCGAAGGCGGGGAGCTGTTTTTT.

The V and J genes are TRBV5-1 and TRBJ1-4, with 9 positions matching TRBD1. V shed 0 bases, J shed 5 bases, and the junction held 5 bases outside the gene matches. This CDR3 contains 16 residues. Germline CDR1 SGHRS, CDR2 YFSETQ. CDR3 in amino acids: CASSLGQGVRNEKLFF. CDR3 sequence (DNA): TGCGCCAGCAGCTTGGGACAGGGGGTGAGGAATGAAAAACTGTTTTTT. Together with reference TRBV5-1 and TRBJ1-4, the CDR3 gives the full variable domain: KAGVTQTPRYLIKTRGQQVTLSCSPISGHRSVSWYQQTPGQGLQFLFEYFSETQRNKGNFPGRFSGRQFSNSRSEMNVSTLELGDSALYLCASSLGQGVRNEKLFFGSGTQLSVL.

CDR3 coding DNA: TGTGCCAGCAGTGAGGGGGGGGAGAATTCACCCCTCCACTTT. It codes for CASSEGGENSPLHF. This chain connects TRBV9 to TRBJ1-6, with D maybe TRBD1 (6 bases). Germline-derived CDR1 and CDR2 are SGDLS and YYNGEE. The CDR3 length is 14 residues. The V end lost 5 bases, the J end lost 7 bases, and 13 bases lay between the germline ends.

The chain is built from TRBV7-2 and TRBJ2-5, with D possibly matching TRBD1 (6 bases). Germline assignment: CDR1 SGHTA and CDR2 FQGNSA. V was cut by 5 bases and J by 4 bases, with 20 bases left in between. The CDR3 covers 16 residues. CDR3 residues: CASSQGGIRGGETQYF. The CDR3 DNA follows: TGTGCCAGCAGCCAAGGGGGAATTAGGGGCGGAGAGACCCAGTACTTC.